The 28 T cell receptor beta chains listed next were all sequenced from one sample in a study of T cell repertoires in cytomegalovirus infection. TCRdb re-called the reads with MiXCR, one entry per CDR3 protein. The sample contains about 240,000 distinct CDR3 sequences, roughly 12% of which appear only once. The material sequenced was PBMCs. Source of these receptors: a human donor in good health (CMV status not recorded). Some clones in this sample may be carry-over from other donors' samples.

This clonotype has a count of ten or more. This rearrangement joins TRBV7-2 to TRBJ1-4; D unclear. The CDR3 is made up of 15 amino acids. The germline V and J ends were trimmed by 5 bases and 8 bases, with 18 bases remaining between them. The germline V gene encodes CDR1 SGHTA and CDR2 FQGNSA. The CDR3 bases are TGTGCCAGCAGCGAAAGGGCCTCTACGGGGGAAAAACTGTTTTTT. The encoded protein is CASSERASTGEKLFF. The full variable domain, with the rest looked up from reference TRBV7-2 and TRBJ1-4, is GAGVSQSPSNKVTEKGKDVELRCDPISGHTALYWYRQSLGQGLEFLIYFQGNSAPDKSGLPSDRFSAERTGGSVSTLTIQRTQQEDSAVYLCASSERASTGEKLFFGSGTQLSVL.

The J gene is TRBJ1-1, the V gene TRBV28; 9 bases match TRBD1. Trimming cost V 3 bases and J 6 bases; bases outside gene matches: 5. The CDR3 runs 14 residues. Germline CDR1 and CDR2: MDHEN and SYDVKM. The chain's CDR3 is CASSFPGQGPEAFF. The CDR3 DNA is TGTGCCAGCAGTTTCCCGGGACAGGGCCCTGAAGCTTTCTTT.

This clonotype was detected many times. The rearrangement links TRBV7-2 to TRBJ2-6; 7 bases agree with TRBD1. The V and J ends lost 5 bases and 9 bases, in that order; junction bases with no gene match: 10. The CDR3 length is 15 residues. Germline V lookup: CDR1 SGHTA, CDR2 FQGNSA. DNA for the CDR3: TGTGCCAGCAGCCCCCGGACAGGTGGTGACAACGTCCTGACTTTC. As protein: CASSPRTGGDNVLTF.

The chain employs TRBV29-1 and TRBJ1-2; D perhaps matches TRBD1 (6 bases). The germline gives CDR1 SQVTM, CDR2 ANQGSEA. The CDR3 covers 13 residues. V was pared by 3 bases and J by 4 bases, with 12 bases between. The CDR3 sequence: CSVETGSVYGYTF. In nucleotides, the CDR3 is TGCAGCGTTGAGACAGGCTCCGTCTATGGCTACACCTTC.

This clonotype was found once. Just one base apart from a much larger clone, this may be a read error. V usage is TRBV4-3 and J usage is TRBJ2-3, with D hard to call. This CDR3 is 18 amino acids long. CDR1 and CDR2 from the germline V gene are LGHNA and YSLEER. This CDR3 is CSSSQDRPRAGSTDTQYF. CDR3 sequence (DNA): TGCTCCAGCAGCCAAGATCGCCCCCGCGCAGGTTCCACAGATACGCAGTATTTT.

This clonotype was counted ten times or more. V gene TRBV7-2 combines with J gene TRBJ2-6; 8 bases map to TRBD1. V lost 5 bases and J lost 0; bases outside the gene matches: 6. This CDR3 comprises 17 residues. Looked up from germline, CDR1 is SGHTA and CDR2 is FQGNSA. This CDR3 reads CASSPDRVSSGANVLTF. The CDR3 nucleotides are TGTGCCAGCAGCCCGGACAGGGTATCCTCTGGGGCCAACGTCCTGACTTTC.

This clonotype occurred many times. V gene TRBV28 combines with J gene TRBJ2-7, with D unclear. Trimming removed 5 bases at V and 5 bases at J, with 13 bases between. The CDR3 covers 13 residues. CDR1 MDHEN and CDR2 SYDVKM come from the germline V gene. CDR3 region: CASSLTGPHEQYF. Here the CDR3 DNA reads TGTGCCAGCAGTCTCACCGGCCCCCACGAGCAGTACTTC.

This clonotype was recorded many times. This CDR3 reads CASSFFVTGTSRSYEQYF. As DNA, the CDR3 is TGTGCCAGCAGCTTCTTTGTCACCGGGACTAGCCGCTCCTACGAGCAGTACTTC. This sequence joins TRBV7-2 and TRBJ2-7; the match to TRBD2 covers 9 bases. V was pared by 3 bases and J by 0 bases, with 12 bases of the junction left unmatched. The CDR3 extends over 18 amino acids. Germline V lookup: CDR1 SGHTA, CDR2 FQGNSA.

This clonotype has at least ten counts. The V and J genes are TRBV12-3 or TRBV12-4 and TRBJ2-1, with 9 bases matching TRBD1. Trimming removed 7 bases from V and 7 bases from J; junction bases left unmatched: 8. The CDR3 length is 14 residues. CDR3 sequence: CASTPRDRVNEQFF. CDR3 nucleotides: TGTGCCAGCACCCCTCGGGACAGGGTAAATGAGCAGTTCTTC.

This clonotype was recorded many times. The gene calls are TRBV5-6 and TRBJ2-3; TRBD1 agrees at 9 bases. The CDR3 loop spans 15 amino acids. Per the germline V gene, CDR1 is SGHDT and CDR2 is YYEEEE. With 4 bases clipped from V and 5 bases from J, the junction kept 8 bases outside the gene matches. CDR3 DNA sequence: TGTGCCAGCAGCCTCCAGGGACAGGGTTTAGATACGCAGTATTTT. It translates to CASSLQGQGLDTQYF.

Ten or more counts support this clonotype. The chain uses TRBV7-2 and TRBJ1-4; D possibly corresponds to TRBD1 (5 bases). CDR1 and CDR2 (germline): SGHTA, FQGNSA. The CDR3 extends over 13 amino acids. Trimming took off 3 bases at V and 8 bases at J, with 10 bases between the two ends. The CDR3 DNA sequence: TGTGCCAGCAGCTTCCGGGGCAGGGAAAAACTGTTTTTT. This sequence encodes CASSFRGREKLFF.

The rearrangement links TRBV6-2 or TRBV6-3 to TRBJ2-7, with D hard to call. Between the trimmed V and J ends, which lost 5 bases and 6 bases, there was a span of 14 bases. This CDR3 comprises 13 residues. CDR1 is MNHEY, CDR2 SVGEGT, per germline. CDR3 sequence reads: CASSRPSSTEQYF. The DNA for the CDR3 is TGTGCCAGCAGTAGACCTTCTTCCACCGAGCAGTACTTC.

The chain recombines TRBV12-5 with TRBJ2-5; D is ambiguous. Germline lookup yields CDR1 LGHNT and CDR2 FRNRAP. There are 12 residues in the CDR3. V dropped 3 bases and J dropped 5 bases, with 7 bases sitting between them. The CDR3 spells CASGFQRETQYF. Here the CDR3 DNA reads TGTGCTAGTGGTTTTCAAAGGGAGACCCAGTACTTC.

The CDR3 DNA reads as TGTGCCACCAGCCCGCGTTTGACTAGCGGGAGTGATACGCAGTATTTT. Translated, it gives CATSPRLTSGSDTQYF. This chain links TRBV15 with TRBJ2-3; TRBD2 matches 12 bases. Trimming took 5 bases from V and 6 from J; bases not matched to a gene: 9. CDR3 length: 16 amino acids. CDR1 LNHNV and CDR2 YYDKDF come from the germline V gene (reference sequence).

The chain uses TRBV7-9 and TRBJ2-3, with 11 bases that match TRBD2. The CDR3 spans 16 residues. In germline, CDR1 is SEHNR, CDR2 FQNEAQ (reference sequence). With 4 bases clipped from V and 2 bases from J, the junction kept 5 bases outside the gene matches. CDR3 coding DNA: TGTGCCAGCAGCTCAGGACTAGCGGGCGACACAGATACGCAGTATTTT. It specifies CASSSGLAGDTDTQYF.

This clonotype came up many times. The chain combines TRBV28 with TRBJ1-5, with TRBD1 as a possible D gene (5 bases). The CDR3 contains 15 residues. CDR1 and CDR2 from the germline V gene are MDHEN and SYDVKM. V was clipped by 3 bases and J by 3 bases, with 12 bases between them. The CDR3 DNA sequence: TGTGCCAGCAGTTTCATCAGGGCAGTCAATCAGCCCCAGCATTTT. Protein product: CASSFIRAVNQPQHF.

There are many counts of this clonotype. CDR3 sequence reads: CASISRRSSYNEQFF. CDR3 bases: TGTGCCAGTATATCCCGGAGGAGCTCCTACAATGAGCAGTTCTTC. The chain recombines TRBV19 with TRBJ2-1; tentative D call: TRBD2 (5 bases). Per germline, CDR1 LNHDA and CDR2 SQIVND (reference sequence). The CDR3 spans 15 residues. The V end lost 7 bases, the J end lost 0 bases, and 13 bases lay between the germline ends.

The CDR3 loop reads CASSPSSSGGLSYEQYF. Here the CDR3 DNA reads TGCGCCAGCAGTCCTAGCTCTAGCGGAGGGCTCTCCTACGAGCAGTACTTC. This chain connects TRBV5-1 to TRBJ2-7; 7 bases match TRBD2. CDR3 length: 17 residues. Germline assignment: CDR1 SGHRS and CDR2 YFSETQ. The V segment lost 5 bases and the J segment 0 bases; nucleotides outside the gene matches: 14.

This clonotype showed up just once. The rearrangement links TRBV20-1 to TRBJ1-3, with D uncertain. Germline loops: CDR1 DFQATT, CDR2 SNEGSKA (reference sequence). The CDR3 length is 10 residues. Trimming pared 5 bases from V and 2 bases from J, leaving 1 base between. CDR3 coding DNA: TGCAGTGCTGCTGGAAACACCATATATTTT. Translated, it gives CSAAGNTIYF.

At least ten counts were recorded for this clonotype. The genes are TRBV11-1 and TRBJ2-4; perhaps TRBD1 as D (6 bases). Germline-derived CDR1 and CDR2 are SGHAT and FQDESV (reference sequence). The CDR3 sequence is 12 residues long. The V end lost 6 bases, the J end lost 7 bases, and 10 bases lay between the germline ends. In DNA, the CDR3 is TGTGCCAGCAGTACAGGGATCAACATTCAGTACTTC. Translation gives CASSTGINIQYF.

The chain has TRBV6-6 and TRBJ2-3, with TRBD1 identical over 8 bases. The germline gives CDR1 MNHNY, CDR2 SVGAGI (reference sequence). This CDR3 region has 17 residues. Germline trimming cut 2 bases from V and 6 bases from J; bases unmatched to any gene: 13. The CDR3 sequence: CASSYLGEQGAGDTQYF. The CDR3 DNA is TGTGCCAGCAGTTACCTGGGGGAGCAGGGGGCGGGTGATACGCAGTATTTT.

This clonotype appeared many times. This rearrangement joins TRBV7-2 to TRBJ2-3; D perhaps matches TRBD1 (5 bases). CDR1 and CDR2 from the germline V gene are SGHTA and FQGNSA. Trimming removed 1 base at V and 2 bases at J, with 10 bases between. The CDR3 is 15 amino acids. CDR3 coding DNA: TGTGCCAGCAGCTTAGACAGGATAATCACAGATACGCAGTATTTT. This sequence encodes CASSLDRIITDTQYF.

Ten or more counts support this clonotype. V usage is TRBV7-2 and J usage is TRBJ2-7; D is perhaps TRBD1 (6 bases). Germline V gene lookup returns CDR1 SGHTA and CDR2 FQGNSA. The CDR3 is 14 residues long. Trimming pared 1 base from V and 3 bases from J, leaving 10 bases between. The CDR3 here is CASSLGTAYYEQYF. CDR3 sequence (DNA): TGTGCCAGCAGCTTAGGGACAGCCTACTACGAGCAGTACTTC.

This clonotype has a handful of counts. V is TRBV19 and J is TRBJ2-3, with TRBD2 as a possible D gene (6 bases). V lost 5 bases, J lost 6 bases, and 18 bases lay in between. CDR1 is LNHDA and CDR2 is SQIVND in the germline V gene (reference sequence). CDR3 length equals 15 residues. In DNA form, the CDR3 reads TGTGCCAGTAGTCCCCGACGTACTAGCCGCGATACGCAGTATTTT. Translating gives CASSPRRTSRDTQYF.

This clonotype was picked up many times. V usage is TRBV7-2 and J usage is TRBJ1-3; D unresolved. With 5 bases removed from V and 0 bases from J, the gap between germline ends came to 11 bases. Germline loops: CDR1 SGHTA, CDR2 FQGNSA. The CDR3 covers 15 residues. The CDR3 is CASSRTAYSGNTIYF. The CDR3 DNA follows: TGTGCCAGCAGCCGGACGGCCTACTCTGGAAACACCATATATTTT.

This clonotype occurred many times. This rearrangement joins TRBV7-2 to TRBJ2-7; D not certain. The V gene's germline CDR1 is SGHTA and CDR2 FQGNSA. V was shortened by 8 bases and J by 2 bases, with 13 bases between the two germline ends. The CDR3 has 13 residues. The CDR3 sequence is CASSIWQAYEQYF. Here the CDR3 DNA reads TGTGCCAGCTCTATTTGGCAGGCCTACGAGCAGTACTTC. Together with reference TRBV7-2 and TRBJ2-7, the CDR3 gives the full variable domain: GAGVSQSPSNKVTEKGKDVELRCDPISGHTALYWYRQSLGQGLEFLIYFQGNSAPDKSGLPSDRFSAERTGGSVSTLTIQRTQQEDSAVYLCASSIWQAYEQYFGPGTRLTVT.

This clonotype was seen many times. The chain employs TRBV7-9 and TRBJ1-1; the match to TRBD1 covers 7 bases. The CDR3 has 12 amino acids. Unmatched junction bases numbered 5, after V lost 6 bases and J lost 7 bases. CDR1 and CDR2 (germline): SEHNR, FQNEAQ (reference sequence). The CDR3 region is CASRTGFNEAFF. CDR3 sequence (DNA): TGTGCCAGCAGGACAGGGTTCAATGAAGCTTTCTTT.

V and J are TRBV4-2 and TRBJ1-4, with no clear D. Germline V gene lookup returns CDR1 LGHNA and CDR2 YNFKEQ. This CDR3 has 16 residues. With 4 bases removed from V and 1 base from J, the gap between germline ends came to 13 bases. The CDR3 sequence: CASSPYSGRTNEKLFF. CDR3 in DNA: TGTGCCAGCAGCCCGTATTCGGGAAGAACTAATGAAAAACTGTTTTTT.